This TCR beta chain was profiled in a study of neurological immune-mediated disorders. Study findings and constraints: Among expanded clones, no CDR3 amino acid sequences were shared across subjects, a pattern suggesting private repertoires in all groups. HTLV-1-associated myelopathy had the most TCR clonal expansion, and multiple sclerosis had the least, less than healthy controls. Among 34 multiple sclerosis patients, phylogenetic grouping put the repertoires of 18 into a single related-CDR3 cluster, a possible signature.

The table lists this clonotype with many counts. Its specificity is unknown. With 10-nucleotide random UMIs included, cDNA was synthesized by 5'RACE. One entry per CDR3 protein results from TCRdb running MiXCR on the 5' RACE reads. The sample carries 55,000 to 70,000 distinct CDR3 sequences, around 3% recorded once. CDR3 size: 16 residues. Germline assignment: CDR1 LGHDT and CDR2 YNNKEL (reference sequence). Germline trimming cut 4 bases from V and 2 bases from J; bases unmatched to any gene: 7. The gene calls are TRBV3-1 and TRBJ2-3, with 9 nucleotides matching TRBD2. Material: PBMCs. The source is a woman aged 50 to 60 with multiple sclerosis. DNA for the CDR3: TGTGCCAGCAGCCCCGGAGTAGCGGGAGTCACAGATACGCAGTATTTT. This sequence encodes CASSPGVAGVTDTQYF.